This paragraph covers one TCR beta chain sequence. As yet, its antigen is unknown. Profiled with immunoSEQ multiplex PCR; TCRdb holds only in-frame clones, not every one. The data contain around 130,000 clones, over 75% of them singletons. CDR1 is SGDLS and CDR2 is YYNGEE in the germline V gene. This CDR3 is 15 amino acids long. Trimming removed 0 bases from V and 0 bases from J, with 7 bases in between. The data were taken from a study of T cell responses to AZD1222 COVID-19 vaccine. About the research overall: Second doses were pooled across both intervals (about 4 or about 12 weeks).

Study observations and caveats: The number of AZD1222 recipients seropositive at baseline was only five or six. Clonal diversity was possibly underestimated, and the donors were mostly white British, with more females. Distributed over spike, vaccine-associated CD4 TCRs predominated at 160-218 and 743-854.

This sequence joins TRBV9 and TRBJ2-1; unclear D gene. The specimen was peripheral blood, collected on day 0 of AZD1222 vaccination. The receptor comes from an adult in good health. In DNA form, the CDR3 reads TGTGCCAGCAGCGTAGGTGCCAACTCCTACAATGAGCAGTTCTTC. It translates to CASSVGANSYNEQFF.